This TCR beta chain stems from a study of T cell responses to AZD1222 COVID-19 vaccine. The CDR3 totals 16 residues. V lost 4 bases to trimming and J lost 0 bases, with 13 bases between them. Per germline, CDR1 WSHSY and CDR2 SAAADI. Generated by immunoSEQ multiplex PCR, the TCRdb table keeps only in-frame clones and is missing some. The sample yields about 130,000 clones, roughly nine tenths seen once. The chain uses TRBV10-2 and TRBJ1-5; D might be TRBD1 (6 bases). This specimen consisted of peripheral blood, obtained 28 days after the second AZD1222 dose. The sequence derives from an adult who received the AZD1222 COVID-19 vaccine. CDR3 sequence: CASSVDSPYSNQPQHF. In nucleotides, the CDR3 is TGCGCCAGCAGTGTGGACAGTCCTTATAGCAATCAGCCCCAGCATTTT.